This is a list of T cell receptor beta chains from one sample in a study of neurological immune-mediated disorders. Each CDR3 protein is one row after TCRdb ran MiXCR on the 5' RACE reads. The sample gives around 80,000 distinct CDR3 sequences, about a tenth of which show up once; 1.8% is in the top ten. Sequencing input: PBMCs. These receptors all come from a man aged 35 to 55 in good health. Each CDR3 is given with its conserved first and last residue. A D gene is named only where the DNA matches it firmly. Rows may omit the clone size; those that give it use once, few, many or a size class.

cdr3_length: 16; j_call: TRBJ2-1; v_call: TRBV7-3; clone_size: many; d_call: TRBD2; cdr3_aa: CASSTGRLAGGSEQFF; cdr3_nt: TGTGCCAGCAGCACTGGAAGACTAGCGGGAGGAAGCGAGCAGTTCTTC
cdr3_length: 17; j_call: TRBJ2-2; v_call: TRBV11-2; clone_size: many; d_call: NA; cdr3_aa: CASSLDLSGPNTGELFF; cdr3_nt: TGTGCCAGCAGCTTAGATTTATCCGGTCCGAACACCGGGGAGCTGTTTTTT
cdr3_length: 13; j_call: TRBJ1-2; v_call: TRBV3-1; clone_size: many; d_call: NA; cdr3_aa: CASSPPGNYGYTF; cdr3_nt: TGTGCCAGCAGCCCTCCCGGAAACTATGGCTACACCTTC
cdr3_length: 15; j_call: TRBJ2-5; v_call: TRBV7-9; clone_size: many; d_call: NA; cdr3_aa: CASSQGGVLEETQYF; cdr3_nt: TGTGCCAGCAGCCAAGGTGGAGTCCTTGAGGAGACCCAGTACTTC
cdr3_length: 15; j_call: TRBJ2-5; v_call: TRBV2; clone_size: NA; d_call: TRBD2; cdr3_aa: CASSEGLATGETQYF; cdr3_nt: TGTGCCAGCAGTGAGGGACTAGCGACGGGGGAGACCCAGTACTTC
cdr3_length: 16; j_call: TRBJ2-3; v_call: TRBV7-8; clone_size: many; d_call: TRBD2; cdr3_aa: CASSASPSGGTDTQYF; cdr3_nt: TGTGCCAGCAGCGCAAGTCCTAGCGGGGGCACAGATACGCAGTATTTT
cdr3_length: 15; j_call: TRBJ2-2; v_call: TRBV12-3/TRBV12-4; clone_size: NA; d_call: NA; cdr3_aa: CASSLYPANTGELFF; cdr3_nt: TGTGCCAGCAGTTTATACCCCGCGAACACCGGGGAGCTGTTTTTT
cdr3_length: 16; j_call: TRBJ1-1; v_call: TRBV20-1; clone_size: many; d_call: TRBD1; cdr3_aa: CSARDPAGTGQTEAFF; cdr3_nt: TGCAGTGCTAGAGATCCGGCCGGGACAGGGCAAACTGAAGCTTTCTTT
cdr3_length: 16; j_call: TRBJ2-1; v_call: TRBV7-9; clone_size: few; d_call: NA; cdr3_aa: CASLGQGGPERPWQFF; cdr3_nt: TGTGCCAGCTTAGGGCAAGGGGGGCCTGAACGCCCTTGGCAGTTCTTC
cdr3_length: 15; j_call: TRBJ2-3; v_call: TRBV4-1; clone_size: many; d_call: NA; cdr3_aa: CASSQLGLFTDTQYF; cdr3_nt: TGCGCCAGCAGCCAACTCGGGTTATTCACAGATACGCAGTATTTT